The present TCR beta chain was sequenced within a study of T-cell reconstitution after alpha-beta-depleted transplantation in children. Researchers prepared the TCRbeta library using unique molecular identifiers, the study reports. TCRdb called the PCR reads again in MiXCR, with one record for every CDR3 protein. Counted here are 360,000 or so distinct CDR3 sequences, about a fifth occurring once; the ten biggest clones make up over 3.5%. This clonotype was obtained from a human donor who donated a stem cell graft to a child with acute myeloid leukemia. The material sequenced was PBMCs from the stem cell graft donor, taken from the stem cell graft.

The CDR3 here is CAYKGQGGYEQYF. In DNA form, the CDR3 reads TGTGCCTATAAGGGACAGGGGGGCTACGAGCAGTACTTC. This chain joins TRBV30 and TRBJ2-7; 11 bases line up with TRBD1. The germline gives CDR1 GTSNPN, CDR2 SVGIG (reference sequence). The V segment lost 7 bases and the J segment 3 bases; nucleotides outside the gene matches: 5. This CDR3 is built from 13 residues.